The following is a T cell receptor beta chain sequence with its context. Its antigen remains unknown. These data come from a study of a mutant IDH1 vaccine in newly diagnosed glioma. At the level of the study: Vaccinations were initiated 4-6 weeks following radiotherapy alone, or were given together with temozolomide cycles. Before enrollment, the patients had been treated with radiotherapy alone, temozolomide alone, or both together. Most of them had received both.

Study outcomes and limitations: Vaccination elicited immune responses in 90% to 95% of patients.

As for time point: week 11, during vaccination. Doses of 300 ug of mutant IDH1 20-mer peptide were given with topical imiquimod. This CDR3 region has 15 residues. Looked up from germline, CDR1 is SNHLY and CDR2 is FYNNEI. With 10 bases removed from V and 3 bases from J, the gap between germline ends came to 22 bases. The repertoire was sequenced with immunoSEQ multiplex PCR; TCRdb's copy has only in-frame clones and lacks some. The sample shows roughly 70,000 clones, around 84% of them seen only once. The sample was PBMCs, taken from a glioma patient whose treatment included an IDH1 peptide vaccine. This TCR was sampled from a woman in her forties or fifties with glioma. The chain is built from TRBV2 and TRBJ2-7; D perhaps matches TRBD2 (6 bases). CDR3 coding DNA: TGTGCCACCAGAAAGGAGGGAAACGCTTTCTACGAGCAGTACTTC. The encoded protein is CATRKEGNAFYEQYF.